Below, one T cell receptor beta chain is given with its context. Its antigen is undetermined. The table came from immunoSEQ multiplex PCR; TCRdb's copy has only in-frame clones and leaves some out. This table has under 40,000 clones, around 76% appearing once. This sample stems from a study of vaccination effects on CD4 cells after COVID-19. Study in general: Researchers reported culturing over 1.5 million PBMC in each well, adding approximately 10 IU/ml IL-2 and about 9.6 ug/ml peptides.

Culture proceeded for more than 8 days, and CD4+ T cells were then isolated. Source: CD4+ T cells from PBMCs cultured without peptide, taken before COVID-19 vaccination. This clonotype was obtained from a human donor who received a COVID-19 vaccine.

Written as DNA, the CDR3 is TGTGCCAGCAGCTTAGGCCCATACGCTGAAGCTTTCTTT. Translating it yields CASSLGPYAEAFF. This chain joins TRBV7-9 and TRBJ1-1, with unresolved D. This CDR3 has 13 residues. V was trimmed by 1 base and J by 6 bases, leaving 9 bases between them. Germline V gene sequence: CDR1 SEHNR, CDR2 FQNEAQ (reference sequence). Looking up the rest from reference TRBV7-9 and TRBJ1-1 gives the full variable domain: DTGVSQNPRHKITKRGQNVTFRCDPISEHNRLYWYRQTLGQGPEFLTYFQNEAQLEKSRLLSDRFSAERPKGSFSTLEIQRTEQGDSAMYLCASSLGPYAEAFFGQGTRLTVV.